This T cell receptor (beta chain) was found in a study of cytomegalovirus exposure and HLA in healthy donors (dated by TCRdb to about 2017). Background on the whole study: According to an earlier analysis of several hundred of the donors, about 170 million T cells yielded some 120 million unique TCR beta sequences and roughly 280 Gb of sequence data. An early release covering 500 to 750 HLA-typed donors comprised approximately 290 gigabases of sequencing data and tens of millions of unique TCR sequences. The genetic ancestry cluster associated with self-reported Caucasian donors included about four fifths of the approximately 430 genotyped donors. The study aimed to test whether cataloging public T cell receptors could reveal signatures of past pathogen exposure. The study profiled the T cell repertoires of about 720 subjects by immunosequencing and related them to cytomegalovirus serostatus. In addition to the first cohort of 666 subjects, a separate validation cohort of 120 different subjects was used. To predict cytomegalovirus infection status, the study combined high-throughput TCR immunosequencing, statistical association of individual TCRs with disease status, and machine learning. A later analysis re-analyzed previously published TCR beta repertoires from 550 to 700 donors and added high-resolution HLA genotyping to study TCR occurrence patterns. Rather than using new phenotypic data, the later analysis identified candidate immune exposures from TCR beta sequences and from how often those sequences occurred across donors. An earlier analysis of 587 of the donors used high-throughput TCR beta sequencing to judge whether each TCR beta V gene segment behaved as functional or pseudogenic. Donor age, sex, ethnicity and CMV serostatus were collected together with the repertoire data. A later genetic analysis took genome-wide SNP genotypes for about three fifths of the 666 donors and used that subset as a discovery cohort. Every discovery cohort repertoire had been produced on one sequencing platform. Both class I and class II loci were covered by HLA typing, at four-digit resolution. The number of typed donors differed by locus: about 620-630 for A, B, C, DRB1 and DQB1; some 500 for DQA1; roughly 600 for DPA1; and roughly 490 for DPB1. Four to six DR-DQ haplotypes were handled as single units for association and clustering because linkage in the cohort was strong. Among around 400 genotyped donors of the cohort, an average of around 250,000 unique TCR beta nucleotide sequences was sequenced per donor, of which about 19% were non-productive.

Library construction relied on the immunoSEQ multiplex PCR assay. The multiplex PCR relied on a mix of 60 forward primers for TCR Vbeta segments and 13 reverse primers for TCR Jbeta segments. A multiplex PCR assay on genomic DNA amplified the CDR3 region of rearranged TCR beta genes. The Illumina HiSeq System was used to sequence the amplified TCR beta libraries as 87-base-pair reads. The published analysis was carried out like this. Across the 500 to 700 repertoires, a later analysis counted tens of millions of unique TCR beta chains, approximately 12 million of which were shared by at least two donors. Raw reads were error-corrected and collapsed into unique sequences with a nearest-neighbor algorithm that merged closely related sequences to remove PCR and sequencing errors. To assign V, D and J gene segments, CDR3 sequences were aligned to IMGT reference sequences. Each retained sequence needed at least a six-nucleotide match to both a V gene segment and a J gene segment. A rearrangement counted as productive if the CDR3 had no stop codons and remained in frame with V and J, and every other rearrangement counted as non-productive. CDR3 was defined by IMGT convention, running from the second conserved V-encoded cysteine to the conserved J-encoded phenylalanine. The earlier analysis of about 530 of the donors excluded any sequence lacking an unambiguous match to a single V gene segment. An earlier analysis of several hundred of the donors classified V segments as functional when productive rearrangements were above 56.7% and as segregating when the standard deviation between donors was above 5%. A statistical classification framework was built for diagnosing cytomegalovirus status from the catalog of TCR beta chain sequences. V and J gene assignment, in a later analysis, came from comparing TCR nucleotide sequences with IMGT/GENE-DB human TR gene sequences. In a later analysis, CDR3 sequences and most-parsimonious VDJ recombination scenarios were assigned using the TCRdist pipeline. In a later analysis, each TCR beta chain was defined by its CDR3 amino acid sequence together with its V-gene family, and reads lacking a unique V-gene family were excluded. As a way to deal with suspected cross-contamination and a sequencing artifact, a later analysis dropped over 550 nucleotide sequences that were highly shared and had low generation probability. In a later analysis, a clonal expansion index for each public chain was calculated from normalized within-repertoire ranks of inferred template counts. In a later analysis, generation probabilities were computed using a VDJ recombination model fitted to out-of-frame rearrangements, and the results were checked against IGoR. Hypergeometric tests were used in a later analysis to score TCR-TCR, TCR-HLA and TCR-CMV co-occurrence, with a repertoire-size bias correction applied to the TCR pairs. A later analysis estimated false discovery rates by permuting HLA or CMV assignments 20 times. In a later analysis, co-occurring TCRs were grouped using DBSCAN, with TCRdist sequence similarity added in when clustering inside HLA-allele-positive subsets. Repertoires with fewer than 30,000 or more than 120,000 public chains were left out of co-occurrence clustering, as were about 5 repertoires with anomalous nucleotide sharing. This immuneACCESS table, as held by TCRdb, lists in-frame sequences with V and J called but not all clones. Of the missing ones, under half trace to an unresolved V gene in checked studies; the others have no known cause. V and J calls and clone size are given by that table; D and trimming were obtained from the DNA. This sample lists 45,000 to 65,000 clones; about 82% were detected once. Approximately 1.4% of the sample is in the top ten clones.

Turning to this clone: The antigen it recognizes is unknown. Base qualities are not at hand, and no much larger clone is one base apart.

CDR1 is given as SGHDT and CDR2 as YYEEEE, both from the germline V gene. The CDR3 numbers 13 residues from cysteine through phenylalanine. The kept DNA is CDR3 alone, 39 bases in frame from the first base. V ends up 4 bases short and J 6 bases short, with an unmatched junction base count of 2. The paper as a whole reports these results and caveats: Linkage disequilibrium might explain the correlated functional status among segregating V segments, but an unknown experimental factor could not be ruled out. CMV serostatus was the only immune exposure information available for the cohort. A later analysis reported that several top co-occurrence clusters appeared linked to parvovirus B19, influenza, CMV and Epstein-Barr virus. A few of the identified cytomegalovirus-associated TCR beta chains were confirmed in vitro to be specific for cytomegalovirus antigens. Some IMGT-functional V segments, including TRBV6-2 and TRBV6-3, could not be distinguished by the 87-base-pair reads and were therefore excluded. Presence/absence analyses assumed roughly uniform sequencing depth across donors, an assumption that may not hold. According to the authors, the approach could potentially be generalized to other disease states and immunological phenotypes. A further reported finding was that TCR beta sequences accurately predicted the HLA-A and HLA-B alleles for most subjects in the first cohort. Strong co-occurrence of HLA alleles, especially DR and DQ, made assigning TCR associations to individual alleles difficult. In a later analysis, most CMV-associated TCR beta chains were found to appear HLA-restricted, with HLA associations seemingly driven largely by CMV exposure. The cohort was sequenced for TCR beta chains only, and without alpha or paired-chain data the features that could be detected were limited. HLA typing was unavailable for some donors at each locus, so association tests used only the typed subset. A later analysis found that TCR association rates varied across HLA loci, with DRB1 alleles showing the most associated TCRs and HLA-C alleles the fewest. The study gave a list of over 150 TCR beta chains associated with cytomegalovirus. V-gene and J-gene trimming of TCR beta chains was associated with a missense DCLRE1C variant in a later genetic analysis, and the association was replicated in an independent cohort. An earlier analysis of around 500 of the donors showed that most TCR beta V segments appeared in productive rearrangements either about 87% or about 30% of the time, which broadly matched IMGT annotations. Because counts were too low, fewer than 20 rarely observed V segments, including chromosome 9 orphons, were excluded from the earlier analysis of several hundred of the donors. Cytomegalovirus status was reported to be diagnosed by the classifier with high specificity and sensitivity in both the original and validation cohorts. A cluster of highly shared sequence variants was judged likely to represent a technical artifact of the sequencing pipeline. In a later genetic analysis, fewer N-insertions in productive TCRs were reported among donors in an Asian-associated ancestry cluster than the roughly 700-donor mean. While some public TCRs were present in many individuals, most TCR sequences turned up only very rarely across donors. In a later analysis, HLA-associated TCR beta chains showed more clonal expansion and lower generation probabilities than non-associated chains that were equally common. In a later analysis, some 17,000 TCR beta sequences were associated with specific HLA alleles at a false discovery rate of 0.05.

In total, approximately 610 healthy bone marrow donors made up the cohort. At the time of sampling, all cohort members were nominally healthy, though unrecorded immune exposures were likely present. The donor was CMV seronegative and belonged to the group of 380 or so seronegative cohort members. Each donor provided a peripheral blood sample, and peripheral blood mononuclear cells were used for TCR beta sequencing. The Qiagen DNeasy Blood Extraction Kit was used to extract genomic DNA from the blood cell samples. What was sequenced was PBMCs. This TCR derives from a man aged 30-40 years in good health and CMV-seronegative. The chain was built from TRBV5-6 and TRBJ1-2, and 11 bases in between align with TRBD1. The nucleotides are TGTGCCAGCAGCCAGGACAGGGGGCATGGCTACACCTTC. It encodes CASSQDRGHGYTF.